These 14 T cell receptor beta chains share one sample of origin, sequenced in a study of Graves' ophthalmopathy and Graves' hyperthyroidism. Amplifying from RNA transcripts, the study obtained TCR beta CDR3 regions. HTBI-primed RT-PCR formed the first round, and a multiplex PCR formed the second. From the multiplex PCR reads, TCRdb called clonotypes with MiXCR, one entry per CDR3 protein. The data contain about 400,000 distinct CDR3 sequences, 18% of them singletons. Material: peripheral blood. Receptors originate from a woman younger than 30 with Graves' ophthalmopathy.

At least ten counts were recorded for this clonotype. In DNA form, the CDR3 reads TGTGCCAGCAGTTCGTGGACTGGCCGGCAAGAGACCCAGTACTTC. This codes for CASSSWTGRQETQYF. V is TRBV28 and J is TRBJ2-5; D might be TRBD2 (5 bases). This CDR3 is built from 15 residues. The ends were cut back, 4 bases at V and 2 bases at J, with 14 bases in the middle. The germline V gene encodes CDR1 MDHEN and CDR2 SYDVKM.

This clonotype showed up many times. The chain is built from TRBV6-1 and TRBJ1-1; 12 nucleotides match TRBD1. The CDR3 is 13 residues long. Losses at the gene ends were 6 bases for V and 11 bases for J; bases not matched to a gene: 7. Germline V CDR1 and CDR2: MNHNS, SASEGT. This CDR3 reads CASSSGTGGLAFF. The CDR3 nucleotides read TGTGCCAGCAGCAGCGGGACAGGGGGCTTGGCTTTCTTT.

This clonotype appeared many times. This rearrangement joins TRBV20-1 to TRBJ1-5; 7 bases line up with TRBD1. CDR3 length: 12 residues. Germline lookup yields CDR1 DFQATT and CDR2 SNEGSKA (reference sequence). After removal of 5 bases from V and 2 bases from J, the junction contained 0 bases not matched to a gene. CDR3 region: CSADRGNQPQHF. In DNA form, the CDR3 reads TGCAGTGCTGACAGGGGCAATCAGCCCCAGCATTTT.

In its sample, this clonotype was seen once. In DNA form, the CDR3 reads TGTGCCAGCAGTGTTGACCGGCCCCAGCATTTT. Amino acids: CASSVDRPQHF. V is TRBV6-1 and J is TRBJ1-5; D is undetermined. Looked up from germline, CDR1 is MNHNS and CDR2 is SASEGT. The V gene lost 4 bases and the J gene lost 9 bases, with 7 bases spanning the gap. This CDR3 has 11 amino acids.

This clonotype was observed at least ten times. The genes are TRBV10-3 and TRBJ2-2, with 10 bases fitting TRBD2. The CDR3 covers 16 residues. The germline gives CDR1 ENHRY, CDR2 SYGVKD. Unmatched junction bases numbered 5, after V lost 6 bases and J lost 1 base. CDR3 sequence: CAISIVAGGNTGELFF. The CDR3 DNA is TGTGCCATCAGCATCGTAGCGGGGGGGAACACCGGGGAGCTGTTTTTT.

This clonotype was seen repeatedly, ten times or more. The genes are TRBV9 and TRBJ2-4; D not certain. V gave up 0 bases and J gave up 4 bases, with 5 bases separating them. The CDR3 is made up of 13 amino acids. CDR1 and CDR2 from the germline V gene are SGDLS and YYNGEE. The CDR3 DNA is TGTGCCAGCAGCGTAGGCAGGAAAAACATTCAGTACTTC. Amino acid sequence: CASSVGRKNIQYF.

This clonotype appeared many times. This chain links TRBV9 with TRBJ2-2; tentative D call: TRBD1 (5 bases). CDR1 is SGDLS and CDR2 is YYNGEE in the germline V gene. The CDR3 runs to 14 residues. The V and J ends lost 4 bases and 2 bases respectively, with 9 bases between them. The CDR3 sequence: CASSPGSNTGELFF. Written as DNA, the CDR3 is TGTGCCAGCAGCCCAGGGTCCAACACCGGGGAGCTGTTTTTT.

The J gene is TRBJ1-2, the V gene TRBV28; D is unresolved. In germline, CDR1 is MDHEN, CDR2 SYDVKM. The CDR3 has 11 residues. Trimming left V 7 bases short and J 3 bases short, with 6 bases between. The CDR3 sequence is CASNSYYGYTF. DNA for the CDR3: TGTGCCAGCAATTCCTACTATGGCTACACCTTC.

This clonotype was seen at least ten times. This chain connects TRBV12-3 or TRBV12-4 to TRBJ1-5; a possible D gene is TRBD1 (5 bases). V dropped 1 base and J dropped 9 bases, with 13 bases sitting between them. The CDR3 spans 14 residues. The CDR3 reads CASSLVGPDGPQHF. The CDR3 DNA follows: TGTGCCAGCAGTTTAGTGGGGCCCGACGGGCCCCAGCATTTT.

This clonotype was counted only a few times. The V gene is TRBV12-3 or TRBV12-4, the J gene TRBJ1-2, with a possible D match to TRBD1 (5 bases). CDR3 length: 16 residues. With 6 bases removed from V and 5 bases from J, the gap between germline ends came to 22 bases. Here the CDR3 reads CASSPIAGGRGYGYTF. The CDR3 DNA reads TGTGCCAGCAGCCCAATCGCGGGGGGGAGAGGATATGGCTACACCTTC.

This clonotype was recorded many times. The chain couples TRBV30 to TRBJ1-1; D is possibly TRBD1 (5 bases). V gave up 2 bases and J gave up 4 bases, with 11 bases separating them. Looked up from germline, CDR1 is GTSNPN and CDR2 is SVGIG (reference sequence). The CDR3 has 13 residues. In DNA form, the CDR3 reads TGTGCCTGGAGTAAGTGGGGCCGCACTGAAGCTTTCTTT. Translation gives CAWSKWGRTEAFF.

This clonotype has ten or more counts. A much more abundant neighbour one base away suggests this may be a read error. The J gene is TRBJ2-5, the V gene TRBV7-8, with a weak D call TRBD2 (7 bases). CDR3 length: 14 residues. Germline V gene data show CDR1 as SGHVS and CDR2 as FQNEAQ. The CDR3 region is CVSSLGGGKETQYF. In DNA, the CDR3 is TGTGTCAGCAGCTTAGGGGGGGGAAAGGAGACCCAGTACTTC. Filled out from reference TRBV7-8 and TRBJ2-5, the complete variable domain reads GAGVSQSPRYKVAKRGQDVALRCDPISGHVSLFWYQQALGQGPEFLTYFQNEAQLDKSGLPSDRFFAERPEGSVSTLKIQRTQQEDSAVYLCVSSLGGGKETQYFGPGTRLLVL.

This clonotype has only a few counts. This chain uses TRBV7-2 with TRBJ2-7, with 8 positions matching TRBD2. The germline gives CDR1 SGHTA, CDR2 FQGNSA. The CDR3 runs 15 residues. With V trimmed by 4 bases and J by 4 bases, 9 bases remained unmatched. The CDR3 loop is CASSSLAGKVYEQYF. CDR3 DNA: TGTGCCAGCAGCTCATTAGCGGGGAAAGTATACGAGCAGTACTTC.

This clonotype was seen ten or more times. The chain combines TRBV2 with TRBJ1-1; D gene uncertain. V lost 10 bases and J 10 bases, leaving 10 bases between the germline ends. Germline loops: CDR1 SNHLY, CDR2 FYNNEI. CDR3 length: 9 residues. The CDR3 nucleotides are TGTGCCACTAGTCCCGGAGCTTTCTTT. Protein: CATSPGAFF. The variable domain in full, with the rest retrieved from reference TRBV2 and TRBJ1-1, is EPEVTQTPSHQVTQMGQEVILRCVPISNHLYFYWYRQILGQKVEFLVSFYNNEISEKSEIFDDQFSVERPDGSNFTLKIRSTKLEDSAMYFCATSPGAFFGQGTRLTVV.